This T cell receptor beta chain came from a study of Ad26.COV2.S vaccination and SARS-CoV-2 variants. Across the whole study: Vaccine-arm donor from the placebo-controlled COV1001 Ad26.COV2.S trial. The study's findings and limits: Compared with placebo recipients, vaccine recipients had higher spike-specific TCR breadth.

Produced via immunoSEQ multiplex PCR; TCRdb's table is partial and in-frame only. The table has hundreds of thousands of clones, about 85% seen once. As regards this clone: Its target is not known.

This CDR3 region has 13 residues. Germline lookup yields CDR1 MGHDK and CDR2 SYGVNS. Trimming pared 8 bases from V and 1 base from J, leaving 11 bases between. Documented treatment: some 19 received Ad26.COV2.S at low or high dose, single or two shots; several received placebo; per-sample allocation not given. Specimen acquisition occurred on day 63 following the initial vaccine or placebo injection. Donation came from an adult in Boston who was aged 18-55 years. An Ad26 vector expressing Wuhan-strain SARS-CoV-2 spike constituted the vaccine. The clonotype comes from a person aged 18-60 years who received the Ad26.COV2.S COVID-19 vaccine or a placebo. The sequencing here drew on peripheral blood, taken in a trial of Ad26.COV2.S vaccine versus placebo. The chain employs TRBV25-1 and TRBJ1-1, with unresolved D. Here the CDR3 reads CASGKTKNTEAFF. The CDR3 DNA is TGTGCCAGCGGGAAGACGAAGAACACTGAAGCTTTCTTT.